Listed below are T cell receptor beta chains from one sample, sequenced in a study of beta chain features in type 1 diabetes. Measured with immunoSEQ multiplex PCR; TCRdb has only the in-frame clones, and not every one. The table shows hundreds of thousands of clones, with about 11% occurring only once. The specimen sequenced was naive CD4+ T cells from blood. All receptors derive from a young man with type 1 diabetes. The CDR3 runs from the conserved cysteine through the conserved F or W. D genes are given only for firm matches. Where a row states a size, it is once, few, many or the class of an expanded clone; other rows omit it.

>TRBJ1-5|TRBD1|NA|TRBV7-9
CASSPTGAQPQHF
TGTGCCAGCAGCCCGACAGGGGCCCAGCCCCAGCATTTT
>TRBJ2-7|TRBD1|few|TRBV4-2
CASSLRDRDYEQYF
TGTGCCAGCAGCCTCCGGGACAGGGACTACGAGCAGTACTTC
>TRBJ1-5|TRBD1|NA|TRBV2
CASSGGTGSQPQHF
TGTGCCAGCAGTGGCGGGACAGGGAGTCAGCCCCAGCATTTT
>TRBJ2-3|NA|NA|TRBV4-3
CASSQDYPARGDTQYF
TGCGCCAGCAGCCAAGACTACCCTGCCCGGGGAGATACGCAGTATTTT
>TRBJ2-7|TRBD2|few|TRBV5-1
CASSGTGTSYEQYF
TGCGCCAGCAGCGGAACCGGGACTAGCTACGAGCAGTACTTC
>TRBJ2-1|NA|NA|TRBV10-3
CAIRAGTSSYNEQFF
TGTGCCATCAGGGCCGGGACAAGCTCCTACAATGAGCAGTTCTTC
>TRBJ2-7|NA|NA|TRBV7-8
CASRTGPSSYEQYF
TGTGCCAGTAGAACAGGTCCCAGCTCCTACGAGCAGTACTTC
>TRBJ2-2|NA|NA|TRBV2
CASNLDSQTGELFF
TGTGCCAGCAATCTGGACTCGCAAACCGGGGAGCTGTTTTTT
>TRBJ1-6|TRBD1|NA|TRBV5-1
CASSVDRWTSPLHF
TGCGCCAGCAGCGTGGACAGGTGGACTTCACCCCTCCACTTT
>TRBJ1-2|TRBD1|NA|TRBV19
CASSLDRAGYTF
TGTGCCAGTAGTTTGGACAGGGCGGGCTACACCTTC
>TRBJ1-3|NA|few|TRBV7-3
CASSLLSGNTIYF
TGTGCCAGCAGCCTTCTCTCTGGAAACACCATATATTTT
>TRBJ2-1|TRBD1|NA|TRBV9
CASSIGQGGYNEQFF
TGTGCCAGCAGTATCGGACAGGGGGGGTACAATGAGCAGTTCTTC
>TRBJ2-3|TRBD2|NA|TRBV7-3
CASSGGADTQYF
TGTGCCAGCAGTGGGGGGGCAGATACGCAGTATTTT
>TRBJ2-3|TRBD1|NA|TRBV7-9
CASSQTLTGGTGDTQYF
TGTGCCAGCAGCCAGACTCTGACAGGGGGAACTGGCGATACGCAGTATTTT
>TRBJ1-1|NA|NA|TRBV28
CASSLLSGLNTEAFF
TGTGCCAGCAGTTTACTTTCAGGGTTGAACACTGAAGCTTTCTTT
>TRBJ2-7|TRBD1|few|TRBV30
CAWNRKQGYEQYF
TGTGCCTGGAACCGGAAACAGGGGTATGAGCAGTACTTC
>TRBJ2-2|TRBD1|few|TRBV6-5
CASSRQGATGELFF
TGTGCCAGCAGTAGACAGGGGGCAACCGGGGAGCTGTTTTTT
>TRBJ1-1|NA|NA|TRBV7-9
CASSQPDGGNTEAFF
TGTGCCAGCAGCCAACCAGACGGGGGGAACACTGAAGCTTTCTTT
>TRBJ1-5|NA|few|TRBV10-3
CAISDRGPDQPQHF
TGTGCCATCAGTGACAGGGGCCCCGATCAGCCCCAGCATTTT
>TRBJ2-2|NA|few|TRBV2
CASRQTGAGELFF
TGTGCCAGCAGACAAACGGGAGCCGGGGAGCTGTTTTTT
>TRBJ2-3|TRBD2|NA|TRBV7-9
CASRPGLAGASTDTQYF
TGTGCCAGCAGGCCGGGACTAGCGGGGGCCAGCACAGATACGCAGTATTTT
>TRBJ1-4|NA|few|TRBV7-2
CASSLVLSSPLFF
TGTGCCAGCAGCTTAGTTTTGAGTTCTCCCCTGTTTTTT